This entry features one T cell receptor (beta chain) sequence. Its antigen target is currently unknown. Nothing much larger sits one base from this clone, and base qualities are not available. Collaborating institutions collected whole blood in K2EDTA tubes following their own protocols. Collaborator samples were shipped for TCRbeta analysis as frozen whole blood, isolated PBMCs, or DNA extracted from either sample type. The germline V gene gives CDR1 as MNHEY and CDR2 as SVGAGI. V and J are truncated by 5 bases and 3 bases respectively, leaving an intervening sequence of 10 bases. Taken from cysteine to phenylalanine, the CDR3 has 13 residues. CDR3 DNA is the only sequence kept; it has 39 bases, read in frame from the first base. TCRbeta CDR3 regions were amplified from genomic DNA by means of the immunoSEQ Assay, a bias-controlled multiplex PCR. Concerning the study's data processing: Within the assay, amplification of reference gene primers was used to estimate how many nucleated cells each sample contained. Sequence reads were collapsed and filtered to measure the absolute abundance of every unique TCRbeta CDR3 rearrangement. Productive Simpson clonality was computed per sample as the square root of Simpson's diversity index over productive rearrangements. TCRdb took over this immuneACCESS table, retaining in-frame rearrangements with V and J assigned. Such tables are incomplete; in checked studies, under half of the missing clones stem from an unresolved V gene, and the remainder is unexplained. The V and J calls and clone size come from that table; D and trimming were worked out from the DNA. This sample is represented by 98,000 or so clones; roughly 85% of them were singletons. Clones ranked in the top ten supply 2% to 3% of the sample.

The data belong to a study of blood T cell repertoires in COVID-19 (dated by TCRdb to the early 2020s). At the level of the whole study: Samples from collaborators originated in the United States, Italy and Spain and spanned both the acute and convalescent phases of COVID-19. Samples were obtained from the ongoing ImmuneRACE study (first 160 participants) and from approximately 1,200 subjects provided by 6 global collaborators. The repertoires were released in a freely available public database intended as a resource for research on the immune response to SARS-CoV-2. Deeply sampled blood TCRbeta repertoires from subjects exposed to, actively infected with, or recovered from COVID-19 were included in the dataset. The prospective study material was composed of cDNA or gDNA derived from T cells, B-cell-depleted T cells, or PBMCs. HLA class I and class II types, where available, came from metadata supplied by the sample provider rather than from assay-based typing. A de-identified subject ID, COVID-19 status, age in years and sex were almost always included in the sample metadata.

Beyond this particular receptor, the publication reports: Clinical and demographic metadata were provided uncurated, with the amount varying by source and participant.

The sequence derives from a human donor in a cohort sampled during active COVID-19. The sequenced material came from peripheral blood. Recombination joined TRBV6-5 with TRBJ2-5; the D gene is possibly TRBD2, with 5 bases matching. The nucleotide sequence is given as TGTGCCAGCAGTCCCCGGGGTAAAGAGACCCAGTACTTC. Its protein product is CASSPRGKETQYF.